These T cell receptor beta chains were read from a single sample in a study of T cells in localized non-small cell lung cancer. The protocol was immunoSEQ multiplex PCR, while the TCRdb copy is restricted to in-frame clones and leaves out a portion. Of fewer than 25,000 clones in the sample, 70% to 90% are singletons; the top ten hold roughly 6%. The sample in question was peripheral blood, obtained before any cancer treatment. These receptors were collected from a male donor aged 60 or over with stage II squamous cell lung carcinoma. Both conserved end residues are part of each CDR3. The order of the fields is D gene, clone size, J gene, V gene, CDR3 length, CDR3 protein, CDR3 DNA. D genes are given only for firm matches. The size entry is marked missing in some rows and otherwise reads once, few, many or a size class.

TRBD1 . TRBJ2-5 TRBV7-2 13 CASSLTGGETQYF TGTGCCAGCAGCTTAACAGGGGGAGAGACCCAGTACTTC
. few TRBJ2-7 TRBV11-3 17 CASSLVAGAVGSYEQYF TGTGCCAGCAGCTTAGTAGCAGGGGCGGTTGGATCCTACGAGCAGTACTTC
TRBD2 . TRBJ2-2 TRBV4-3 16 CASSHLTSGKGGELFF TGCGCCAGCAGCCACCTGACTAGCGGGAAAGGCGGGGAGCTGTTTTTT
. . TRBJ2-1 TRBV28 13 CASSLGSYNEQFF TGTGCCAGCAGTCTTGGGTCGTACAATGAGCAGTTCTTC
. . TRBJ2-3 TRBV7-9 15 CASSPLWGVEDTQYF TGTGCCAGCAGCCCCCTCTGGGGTGTTGAAGATACGCAGTATTTT
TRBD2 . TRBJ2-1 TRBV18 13 CASSPGTINEQFF TGTGCCAGCTCACCTGGGACTATCAATGAGCAGTTCTTC
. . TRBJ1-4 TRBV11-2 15 CASSPTPRINEKLFF TGTGCCAGCAGCCCGACCCCCAGGATTAATGAAAAACTGTTTTTT
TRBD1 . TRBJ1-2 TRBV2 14 CASSIRGGQGDYTF TGTGCCAGCAGCATCCGAGGGGGACAGGGAGACTACACCTTC
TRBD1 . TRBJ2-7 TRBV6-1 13 CASNLGQSGEQYF TGTGCCAGCAACTTGGGACAGTCCGGGGAGCAGTACTTC
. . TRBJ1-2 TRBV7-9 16 CASSLWGSPGAYGYTF TGTGCCAGCAGCTTATGGGGGTCCCCAGGGGCCTATGGCTACACCTTC
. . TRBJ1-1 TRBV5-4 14 CASSLGGGMSEAFF TGTGCCAGCAGCTTGGGAGGAGGAATGAGTGAAGCTTTCTTT
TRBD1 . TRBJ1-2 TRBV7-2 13 CASSEQGAYGYTF TGTGCCAGCAGCGAACAGGGGGCCTATGGCTACACCTTC
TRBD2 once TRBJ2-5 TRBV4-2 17 CASSQVSGGGAPETQYF TGTGCCAGCAGCCAAGTGAGCGGCGGGGGGGCCCCGGAGACCCAGTACTTC
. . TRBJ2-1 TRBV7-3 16 CASSLSGSSSYNEQFF TGTGCCAGCAGCTTATCCGGGTCCAGCTCCTACAATGAGCAGTTCTTC
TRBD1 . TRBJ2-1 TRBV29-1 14 CSADGQGVSNEQFF TGCAGCGCCGATGGACAGGGGGTGTCCAATGAGCAGTTCTTC
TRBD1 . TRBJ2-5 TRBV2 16 CASSDPGQGTRETQYF TGTGCCAGCAGTGACCCGGGACAGGGAACCCGGGAGACCCAGTACTTC
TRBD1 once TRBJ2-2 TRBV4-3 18 CASSQDGAQGANTGELFF TGCGCCAGCAGCCAAGATGGGGCACAGGGGGCTAACACCGGGGAGCTGTTTTTT
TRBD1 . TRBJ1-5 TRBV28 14 CASSQTGGNQPQHF TGTGCCAGCAGCCAAACAGGGGGCAATCAGCCCCAGCATTTT